The T cell receptor (beta chain) under discussion was sequenced for a study of blood T cell repertoires in COVID-19 (dated by TCRdb to 2018 to 2020). Regarding the research as a whole: The collaborator samples originated in the United States, Italy and Spain and spanned the acute and convalescent phases of COVID-19. A de-identified subject ID, COVID-19 status, age in years and sex were almost always included in the sample metadata. HLA class I and class II types, where available, came from metadata supplied by the sample provider rather than from assay-based typing. The repertoires were released in a freely available public database intended as a resource for research on the immune response to SARS-CoV-2. The prospective study material was composed of cDNA or gDNA derived from T cells, B-cell-depleted T cells, or PBMCs. The dataset comprised deeply sampled blood TCRbeta repertoires from subjects exposed to, actively infected with, or recovered from COVID-19. The samples were drawn from two sources: the first 160 participants of the ongoing ImmuneRACE study, and 1,000 to 1,500 subjects contributed by 6 global collaborators. The full study reports these points: How much clinical and demographic metadata was included differed by source and by participant, and the metadata was provided uncurated.

This clone was recorded once. No cognate antigen has been identified for it. Base quality data are lacking; no much larger clone is found one base away. TCRbeta CDR3 regions were amplified from genomic DNA by means of the immunoSEQ Assay, a bias-controlled multiplex PCR. On the study's bioinformatics: The number of nucleated cells in each sample was estimated by amplification of reference gene primers within the assay. Sequence reads were collapsed and filtered to measure the absolute abundance of every unique TCRbeta CDR3 rearrangement. Productive Simpson clonality was computed per sample as the square root of Simpson's diversity index over productive rearrangements. TCRdb mirrors the immuneACCESS table, restricted to in-frame sequences. Some clones are absent from its copies; in checked studies, under half trace to an unresolved V gene, and the reason for the others is unknown. That table is the source of V, J and clone size, and D and trimming were worked out from the DNA. The sample includes about 330,000 clones, with about 83% observed a single time. The ten largest clones capture about 1.2% of the sample.

Each collaborating institution followed its own protocols to collect whole blood in K2EDTA tubes. For TCRbeta analysis, collaborators shipped samples in one of three forms: frozen whole blood, isolated PBMCs, or DNA extracted from either of those sample types. This receptor was taken from a woman between 50 and 59 years old with acute or convalescent COVID-19. The specimen was peripheral blood.

The CDR3 protein sequence reads: CASSLSPGGNEQFF. The nucleotide sequence reads as follows: TGCGCCAGCAGCTTGAGCCCGGGGGGGAATGAGCAGTTCTTC. The rearranged chain carries TRBV5-1 and TRBJ2-1; 8 middle bases align to TRBD2. Looking up the germline V gene yields CDR1 SGHRS and CDR2 YFSETQ. From cysteine to phenylalanine, the CDR3 is 14 amino acids long. Only the CDR3 region is kept as DNA, spanning 42 bases read in frame from base 1. Trimming accounts for 1 base at V and 7 bases at J, while the number of junction bases matched to no gene is 4.